The rows below give T cell receptor beta chains drawn from one sample of a study of blood T cell repertoires in COVID-19. Clones were sequenced by immunoSEQ multiplex PCR, and TCRdb holds only the in-frame ones, with some missing. The sample lists 130,000 or so clones; about four fifths were seen once. The sequenced sample was peripheral blood. The source of these receptors is a human donor in a cohort sampled during active COVID-19. CDR3s leave out the opening cysteine and the closing phenylalanine or tryptophan. Each record gives: V gene, CDR3 protein.

v_gene: TRBV2; CDR3aa: ASSGTGFNEQF
v_gene: TRBV7-9; CDR3aa: ASSPRQWPNEQF
v_gene: TRBV3-1/TRBV3-2; CDR3aa: ASSQTSGFPEQF
v_gene: TRBV27; CDR3aa: ASSLPGTGFDEQY
v_gene: TRBV14; CDR3aa: ASRGRRGTEAF
v_gene: TRBV5-1; CDR3aa: ASSLSGRITDTQY
v_gene: TRBV27; CDR3aa: ASSGLAGYNEQF
v_gene: TRBV7-3; CDR3aa: ASSLGQGATIY
v_gene: TRBV5-1; CDR3aa: ASSLNFGAQETQY
v_gene: TRBV4-2; CDR3aa: ASMRGAGGRETQY
v_gene: TRBV28; CDR3aa: ASSRGTAFGEQY
v_gene: TRBV2; CDR3aa: ASRGPAGGPKF
v_gene: TRBV5-1; CDR3aa: ASSLGSAGNEQF
v_gene: TRBV6-1; CDR3aa: ASSESTRGYEQY
v_gene: TRBV4-2; CDR3aa: ASSPETSGSETQY
v_gene: TRBV19; CDR3aa: ASSIRATGYVFGNTIY
v_gene: TRBV18; CDR3aa: ASSPRNGGGETQY
v_gene: TRBV7-3; CDR3aa: ASSPKAGLSTDTQY
v_gene: TRBV19; CDR3aa: ASSIRGLDQPQH
v_gene: TRBV18; CDR3aa: ASSPSGDKAGYT
v_gene: TRBV12-5; CDR3aa: ASGRGRGTEAF
v_gene: TRBV19; CDR3aa: ASSDRFSTNEKLF
v_gene: TRBV7-3; CDR3aa: ASSSQGAYDNEQF
v_gene: TRBV9; CDR3aa: ASSEKGQTNQPQH
v_gene: TRBV10-2; CDR3aa: ASKKGGGSYEQY
v_gene: TRBV9; CDR3aa: ASSPPPKTSGLGYEQF
v_gene: TRBV20-1; CDR3aa: SASSSGAYEQY
v_gene: TRBV19; CDR3aa: ASSAQGDTEAF
v_gene: TRBV28; CDR3aa: ASTQDTRYGYT
v_gene: TRBV12-3/TRBV12-4; CDR3aa: ASSLSGPDTQY
v_gene: TRBV5-1; CDR3aa: ASSLPGLADPNEQF
v_gene: TRBV6-5; CDR3aa: ASSSGGYEQY
v_gene: TRBV5-5; CDR3aa: ASSPWTGLNTEAF
v_gene: TRBV5-1; CDR3aa: ASSLGTGEMLF
v_gene: TRBV5-6; CDR3aa: ASSLTRLAGGYEQY
v_gene: TRBV7-8; CDR3aa: ASSPIRGRGGNEQF
v_gene: TRBV28; CDR3aa: ASSSPGLPYEQY
v_gene: TRBV9; CDR3aa: ASSPRSGGNSPLH
v_gene: TRBV7-2; CDR3aa: ASSFDRNEKLF
v_gene: TRBV6-5; CDR3aa: ASSFRGNRGNQPQH
v_gene: TRBV28; CDR3aa: ASSLVQQDQPQH
v_gene: TRBV7-2; CDR3aa: ASSSSRDTYEQY
v_gene: TRBV30; CDR3aa: AWSVTGEYQPQH
v_gene: TRBV4-3; CDR3aa: ASSQDREGGRDTQY
v_gene: TRBV5-6; CDR3aa: ASRLFGEGGGYNEQF
v_gene: TRBV19; CDR3aa: ASSIARGDYGYT
v_gene: TRBV2; CDR3aa: ASSRYIVLRGKDYGYT
v_gene: TRBV2; CDR3aa: ASRGFSYEQY
v_gene: TRBV2; CDR3aa: ASSAPWTGSWAF
v_gene: TRBV4-3; CDR3aa: ASSPVGAGTNEKLF